The 11 T cell receptor beta chains listed next were all sequenced from one sample in a study of T cells after yellow fever vaccination. TCRdb reprocessed the 5' RACE reads with MiXCR, giving one entry per CDR3 protein. The table has about 130,000 distinct CDR3 sequences, roughly 8.2% seen once. The specimen was CD8+ T cells sorted from PBMCs, collected on the day of the yellow fever booster vaccination. The origin of the receptors is a man aged 18 to 35 who received the YFV17D yellow fever vaccine.

The chain couples TRBV4-1 to TRBJ2-7; TRBD2 is a possible D gene (5 bases). The germline CDR1 and CDR2 sequences are MGHRA and YSYEKL. This CDR3 has 13 residues. The CDR3 is CASSQDSGRGIHV. The CDR3, as DNA: TGCGCCAGCAGCCAAGATAGTGGCAGAGGGATCCACGTC.

This clonotype turned up a few times. V usage is TRBV6-6 and J usage is TRBJ1-6; 10 positions agree with TRBD1. This CDR3 has 17 amino acids. V was pared by 0 bases and J by 6 bases, with 5 bases of the junction left unmatched. Germline V gene lookup returns CDR1 MNHNY and CDR2 SVGAGI (reference sequence). CDR3 amino acids: CASSYSRQGASNSPLHF. CDR3 sequence (DNA): TGTGCCAGCAGTTACTCGCGACAGGGGGCGAGTAATTCACCCCTCCACTTT.

This clonotype occurred a few times. J is TRBJ1-1 and V is TRBV9, with a weak D call TRBD1 (5 bases). The germline CDR1 and CDR2 sequences are SGDLS and YYNGEE. V was pared by 0 bases and J by 3 bases, with 9 bases between. This CDR3 has 14 residues. In nucleotides, the CDR3 is TGTGCCAGCAGCGTAGATGGGGGAGACACTGAAGCTTTCTTT. Translating it yields CASSVDGGDTEAFF.

This clonotype was seen more than once but under ten times. The V gene is TRBV4-1, the J gene TRBJ2-3; TRBD1 matches 7 bases. Trimming cost V 5 bases and J 2 bases; bases outside gene matches: 10. Germline V gives CDR1 MGHRA, CDR2 YSYEKL. There are 16 residues in the CDR3. The CDR3: CASSSLPDRTTDTQYF. In DNA, the CDR3 is TGCGCCAGCAGCTCGCTGCCGGACAGGACCACAGATACGCAGTATTTT.

This clonotype was seen at least ten times. The chain joins TRBV9 to TRBJ2-7, with 12 bases lining up with TRBD2. CDR1 SGDLS and CDR2 YYNGEE come from the germline V gene. The CDR3 length is 15 residues. V shed 0 bases, J shed 5 bases, and the junction held 3 bases outside the gene matches. CDR3 region: CASSVASGGANEQYV. The DNA for the CDR3 is TGTGCCAGCAGCGTAGCTAGCGGGGGGGCAAACGAGCAGTACGTC.

The chain combines TRBV29-1 with TRBJ2-2; 9 bases line up with TRBD1. Germline V gene sequence: CDR1 SQVTM, CDR2 ANQGSEA. Unmatched junction bases numbered 7, after V lost 4 bases and J lost 7 bases. The CDR3 consists of 14 residues. The CDR3 nucleotides read TGCAGCGTTGTGAGGACAGGGGATGACGGGGAGCTGTTTTTT. Its protein is CSVVRTGDDGELFF.

This clonotype has a handful of counts. The chain recombines TRBV4-1 with TRBJ2-7, with 8 bases identical to TRBD1. Germline V gene lookup returns CDR1 MGHRA and CDR2 YSYEKL. The CDR3 contains 13 residues. V lost 1 base and J lost 10; bases outside the gene matches: 6. In DNA, the CDR3 is TGCGCCAGCAGCCAAGTCCAGGGGGCGCATCAGTACGTC. It yields the protein CASSQVQGAHQYV.

The chain combines TRBV6-2 or TRBV6-3 with TRBJ2-2, with D unclear. With 8 bases removed from V and 1 base from J, the gap between germline ends came to 8 bases. The length of the CDR3 is 13 residues. Germline lookup yields CDR1 MNHEY and CDR2 SVGEGT. The CDR3 loop is CASHGLNTGELFF. CDR3 coding DNA: TGTGCCAGCCACGGCCTGAACACCGGGGAGCTGTTTTTT.

The chain links TRBV30 to TRBJ2-2; D is ambiguous. V shed 2 bases and J shed 4 bases, with 2 bases lying between them. From germline, CDR1 is GTSNPN and CDR2 SVGIG (reference sequence). The CDR3 consists of 11 residues. The CDR3 nucleotides read TGTGCCTGGAGTCCCACCGGGGAGCTGTTTTTT. This translates into CAWSPTGELFF.

The chain combines TRBV4-3 with TRBJ2-5; D possibly corresponds to TRBD1 (6 bases). Trimming pared 0 bases from V and 1 base from J, leaving 15 bases between. CDR1 and CDR2 from the germline V gene are LGHNA and YSLEER. CDR3 size: 17 residues. CDR3 region: CASSQDLSRTAQETQYF. The CDR3 DNA reads as TGCGCCAGCAGCCAAGATCTTAGCCGGACAGCCCAAGAGACCCAGTACTTC.

This chain uses TRBV10-3 with TRBJ2-2; D is ambiguous. V was shortened by 7 bases and J by 1 base, with 13 bases between the two germline ends. The CDR3 contains 15 residues. Per the germline V gene, CDR1 is ENHRY and CDR2 is SYGVKD. The CDR3, as DNA: TGTGCCATCACCTCGGGCGCGGAGAACACCGGGGAGCTGTTTTTT. Translating it yields CAITSGAENTGELFF.